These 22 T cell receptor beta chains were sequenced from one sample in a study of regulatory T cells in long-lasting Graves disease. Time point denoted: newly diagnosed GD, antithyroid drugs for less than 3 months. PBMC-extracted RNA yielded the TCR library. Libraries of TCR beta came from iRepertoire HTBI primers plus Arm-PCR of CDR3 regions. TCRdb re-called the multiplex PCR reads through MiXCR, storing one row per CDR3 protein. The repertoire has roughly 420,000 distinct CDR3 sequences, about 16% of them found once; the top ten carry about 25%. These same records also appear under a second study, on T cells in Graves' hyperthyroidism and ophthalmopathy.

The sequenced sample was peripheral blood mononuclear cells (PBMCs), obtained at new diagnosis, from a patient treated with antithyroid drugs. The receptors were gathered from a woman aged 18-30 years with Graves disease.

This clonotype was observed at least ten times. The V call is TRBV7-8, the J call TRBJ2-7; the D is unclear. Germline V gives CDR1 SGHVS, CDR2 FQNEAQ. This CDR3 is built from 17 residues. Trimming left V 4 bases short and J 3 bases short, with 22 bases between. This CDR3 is CASSSGVGRWAVYEQYF. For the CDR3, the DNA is TGTGCCAGCAGCTCAGGCGTCGGGCGTTGGGCGGTCTACGAGCAGTACTTC.

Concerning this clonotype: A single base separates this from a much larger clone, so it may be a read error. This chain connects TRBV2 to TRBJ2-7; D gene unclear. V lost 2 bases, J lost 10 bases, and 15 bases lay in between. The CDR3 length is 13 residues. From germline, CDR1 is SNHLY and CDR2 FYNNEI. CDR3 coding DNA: TGTGCCAGCAGTGAACGCCGACAAGAGGCCCAGTACTTC. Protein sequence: CASSERRQEAQYF.

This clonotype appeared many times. CDR3: CAWSMTGKLQPHQPQHF. CDR3 coding DNA: TGTGCCTGGAGTATGACAGGGAAGCTGCAGCCTCATCAGCCCCAGCATTTT. V and J are TRBV30 and TRBJ1-5; 7 positions match TRBD1. Germline V CDR1 and CDR2: GTSNPN, SVGIG (reference sequence). This CDR3 spans 17 amino acids. The junction had 15 bases not matched to a gene; V was cut back by 2 bases and J by 5 bases.

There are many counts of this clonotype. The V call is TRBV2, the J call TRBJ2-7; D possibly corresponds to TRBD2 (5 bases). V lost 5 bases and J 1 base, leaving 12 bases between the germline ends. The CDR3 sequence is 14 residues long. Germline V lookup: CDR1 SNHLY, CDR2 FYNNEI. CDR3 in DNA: TGTGCCAGCAGTAGAGCTCCGGGGTCCTACGAGCAGTACTTC. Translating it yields CASSRAPGSYEQYF.

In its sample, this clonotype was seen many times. This CDR3 is CASSLSAVTGELFF. The CDR3, as DNA: TGTGCCAGCAGCTTATCGGCAGTCACCGGGGAGCTGTTTTTT. This chain links TRBV7-9 with TRBJ2-2; D is undetermined. CDR3 size: 14 residues. From germline, CDR1 is SEHNR and CDR2 FQNEAQ (reference sequence). With 2 bases removed from V and 4 bases from J, the gap between germline ends came to 8 bases.

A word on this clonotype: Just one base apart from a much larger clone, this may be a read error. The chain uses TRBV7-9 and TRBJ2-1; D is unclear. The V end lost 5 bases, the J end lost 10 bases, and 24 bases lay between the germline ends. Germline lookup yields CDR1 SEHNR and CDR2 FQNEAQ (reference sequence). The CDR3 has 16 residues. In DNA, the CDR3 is TGTGCCAGCAGCCCGACCGCCACCCTTCAACTCTACGAGCAGTTCTTC. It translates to CASSPTATLQLYEQFF. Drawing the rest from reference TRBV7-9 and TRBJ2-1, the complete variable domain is DTGVSQNPRHKITKRGQNVTFRCDPISEHNRLYWYRQTLGQGPEFLTYFQNEAQLEKSRLLSDRFSAERPKGSFSTLEIQRTEQGDSAMYLCASSPTATLQLYEQFFGPGTRLTVL.

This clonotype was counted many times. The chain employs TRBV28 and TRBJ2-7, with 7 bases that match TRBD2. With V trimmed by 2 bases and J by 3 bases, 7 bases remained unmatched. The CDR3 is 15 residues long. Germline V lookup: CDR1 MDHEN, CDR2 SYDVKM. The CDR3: CASSLAGERFYEQYF. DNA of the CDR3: TGTGCCAGCAGTTTAGCGGGGGAGAGGTTCTACGAGCAGTACTTC.

The CDR3 is CASSVDLDRGELFF. CDR3 nucleotides: TGTGCCAGTTCTGTGGACCTCGATAGGGGGGAGCTGTTTTTT. V gene TRBV27 combines with J gene TRBJ2-2; D unresolved. From germline, CDR1 is MNHEY and CDR2 SMNVEV (reference sequence). V was cut by 9 bases and J by 8 bases, with 19 bases left in between. This CDR3 spans 14 amino acids.

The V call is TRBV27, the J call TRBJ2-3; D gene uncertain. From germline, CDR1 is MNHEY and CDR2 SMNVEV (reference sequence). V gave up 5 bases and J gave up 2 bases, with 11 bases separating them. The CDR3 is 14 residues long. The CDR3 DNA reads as TGTGCCAGCAGTCACCAGGAAAACACAGATACGCAGTATTTT. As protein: CASSHQENTDTQYF.

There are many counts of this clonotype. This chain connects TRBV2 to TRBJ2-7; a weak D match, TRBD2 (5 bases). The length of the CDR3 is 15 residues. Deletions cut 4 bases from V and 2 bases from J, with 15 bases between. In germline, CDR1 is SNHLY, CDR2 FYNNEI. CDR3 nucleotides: TGTGCCAGCAGTGTCCCCCAGGCGGGCCCCTACGAGCAGTACTTC. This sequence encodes CASSVPQAGPYEQYF.

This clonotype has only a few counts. DNA of the CDR3: TGTGCCAGCAGCGGCGAAGGCACCGGGGAGCTGTTTTTT. Its translation: CASSGEGTGELFF. The chain joins TRBV2 to TRBJ2-2; no definite D call. The CDR3 sequence is 13 residues long. V was trimmed by 6 bases and J by 4 bases, leaving 9 bases between them. Germline CDR1 is SNHLY and CDR2 is FYNNEI.

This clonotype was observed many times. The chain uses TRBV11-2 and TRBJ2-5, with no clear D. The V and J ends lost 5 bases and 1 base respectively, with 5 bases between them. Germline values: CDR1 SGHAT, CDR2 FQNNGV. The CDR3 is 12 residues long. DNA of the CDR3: TGTGCCAGCAGCCAAGCCCAAGAGACCCAGTACTTC. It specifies CASSQAQETQYF.

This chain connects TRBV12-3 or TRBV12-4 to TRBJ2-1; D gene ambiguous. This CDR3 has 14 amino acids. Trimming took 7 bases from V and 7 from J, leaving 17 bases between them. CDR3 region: CASTTARLRNEQFF. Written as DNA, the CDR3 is TGTGCCAGCACCACGGCGAGACTTCGTAATGAGCAGTTCTTC.

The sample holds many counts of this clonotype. The CDR3, as DNA: TGCAGTGCTAGAGACCCGAGACCCGGACAGGAGAGTGTGGAGACCCAGTACTTC. Translated: CSARDPRPGQESVETQYF. V is TRBV20-1 and J is TRBJ2-5; 7 bases map to TRBD1. This CDR3 spans 18 amino acids. In germline, CDR1 is DFQATT, CDR2 SNEGSKA (reference sequence). The V and J ends lost 0 bases and 5 bases, in that order; junction bases with no gene match: 18.

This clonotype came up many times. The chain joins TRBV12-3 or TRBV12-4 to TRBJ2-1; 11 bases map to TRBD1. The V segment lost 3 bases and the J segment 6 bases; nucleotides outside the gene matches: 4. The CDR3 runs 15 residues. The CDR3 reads CASSFGQGARNEQFF. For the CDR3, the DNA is TGTGCCAGCAGTTTCGGACAGGGGGCGCGCAATGAGCAGTTCTTC.

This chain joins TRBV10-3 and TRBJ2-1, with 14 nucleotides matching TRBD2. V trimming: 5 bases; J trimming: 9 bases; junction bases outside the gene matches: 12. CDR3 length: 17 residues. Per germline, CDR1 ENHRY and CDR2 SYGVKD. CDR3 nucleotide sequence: TGTGCCATCAGTAGGACTAGCGGGAGGAAGGGTATCGGTGAGCAGTTCTTC. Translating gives CAISRTSGRKGIGEQFF.

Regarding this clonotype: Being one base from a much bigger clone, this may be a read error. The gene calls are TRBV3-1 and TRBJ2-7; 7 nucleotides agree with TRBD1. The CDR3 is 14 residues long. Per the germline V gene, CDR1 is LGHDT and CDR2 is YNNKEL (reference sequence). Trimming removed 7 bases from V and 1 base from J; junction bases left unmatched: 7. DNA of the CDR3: TGTGCCAGCATCTTTACAGGGGTATCCTACGAGCAGTACTTC. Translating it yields CASIFTGVSYEQYF.

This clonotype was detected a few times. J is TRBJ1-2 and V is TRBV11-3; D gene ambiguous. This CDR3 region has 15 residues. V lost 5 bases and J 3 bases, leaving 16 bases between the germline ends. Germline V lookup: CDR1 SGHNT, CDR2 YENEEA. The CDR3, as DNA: TGTGCCAGCAGCCAAACCGGGGTTATGGACTATGGCTACACCTTC. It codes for CASSQTGVMDYGYTF. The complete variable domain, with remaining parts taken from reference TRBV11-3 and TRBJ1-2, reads EAGVVQSPRYKIIEKKQPVAFWCNPISGHNTLYWYLQNLGQGPELLIRYENEEAVDDSQLPKDRFSAERLKGVDSTLKIQPAELGDSAVYLCASSQTGVMDYGYTFGSGTRLTVV.

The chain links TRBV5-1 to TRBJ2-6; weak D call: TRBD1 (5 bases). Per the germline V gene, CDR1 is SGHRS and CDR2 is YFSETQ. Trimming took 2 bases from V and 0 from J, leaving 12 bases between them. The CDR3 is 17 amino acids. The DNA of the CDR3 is TGCGCCAGCAGCTTTTACCCGACAGACTCTGGGGCCAACGTCCTGACTTTC. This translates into CASSFYPTDSGANVLTF. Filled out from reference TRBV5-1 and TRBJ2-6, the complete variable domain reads KAGVTQTPRYLIKTRGQQVTLSCSPISGHRSVSWYQQTPGQGLQFLFEYFSETQRNKGNFPGRFSGRQFSNSRSEMNVSTLELGDSALYLCASSFYPTDSGANVLTFGAGSRLTVL.

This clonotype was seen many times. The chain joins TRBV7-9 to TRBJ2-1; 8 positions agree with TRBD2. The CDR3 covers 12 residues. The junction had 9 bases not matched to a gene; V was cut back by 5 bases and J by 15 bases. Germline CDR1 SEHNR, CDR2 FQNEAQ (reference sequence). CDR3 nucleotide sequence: TGTGCCAGCAGCACTGCAGGACTAGCTAGGTTCTTC. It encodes CASSTAGLARFF.

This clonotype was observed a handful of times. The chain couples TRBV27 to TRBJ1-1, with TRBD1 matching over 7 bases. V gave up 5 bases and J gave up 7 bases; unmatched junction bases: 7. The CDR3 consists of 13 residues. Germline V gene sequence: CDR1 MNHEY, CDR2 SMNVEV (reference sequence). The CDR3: CASSPTGVGEAFF. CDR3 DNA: TGTGCCAGCAGTCCTACAGGGGTCGGTGAAGCTTTCTTT.

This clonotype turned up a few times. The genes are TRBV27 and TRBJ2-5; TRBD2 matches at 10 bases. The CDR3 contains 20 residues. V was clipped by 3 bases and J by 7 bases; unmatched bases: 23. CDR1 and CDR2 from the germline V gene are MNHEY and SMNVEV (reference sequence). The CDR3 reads CASSFGLAGDAVETLGTQYF. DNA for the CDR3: TGTGCCAGCAGTTTCGGGCTAGCGGGAGATGCCGTTGAGACCTTAGGGACCCAGTACTTC.